This section outlines one T cell receptor (beta chain) sequence together with its context. Its cognate antigen is unknown. TCRdb reanalysed the 5' RACE reads using MiXCR and keeps one entry per CDR3 protein. The data show roughly 350,000 distinct CDR3 sequences, under 25% seen once. The data were taken from a study of T-cell memory formation after mild COVID-19. General study points: Contracting clones, day 15 to 85, had balanced CD4/CD8, and later expanders favored CD4+. Of the contracting clones, CD4+ ones lay mainly in CM and EM, and CD8+ ones in EMRA.

This CDR3 has 15 amino acids. Losses at the gene ends were 4 bases for V and 4 bases for J; bases not matched to a gene: 6. Germline loops: CDR1 SGHRS, CDR2 YFSETQ. The chain links TRBV5-1 to TRBJ2-3, with 10 bases lining up with TRBD1. The receptor was derived from an adult woman who had mild COVID-19 (a few samples of this study predate the infection). Cell type and time point are not known. Sequenced input: PBMCs or a T cell subset sorted from them (not recorded which). As DNA, the CDR3 is TGCGCCAGCAGCGTCCGGGACAGGGGATCAGATACGCAGTATTTT. Its translation: CASSVRDRGSDTQYF.